Following are 8 T cell receptor beta chains from one sample sequenced in a study of CD8 T cells in ankylosing spondylitis. From the 5' RACE reads, TCRdb called clonotypes with MiXCR, one entry per CDR3 protein. The sample lists about 240,000 distinct CDR3 sequences, 20% to 30% occurring once. Input material: blood, either unsorted or a sorted T cell fraction (not recorded which). Receptor source: a male donor with ankylosing spondylitis or in good health (not recorded which).

The CDR3 loop is CATQTGDWGQYF. In nucleotides, the CDR3 is TGTGCCACTCAAACAGGGGATTGGGGGCAGTACTTC. The V call is TRBV10-3, the J call TRBJ2-7, with 7 positions matching TRBD1. The J segment lost 9 bases and the V segment lost 10 bases, leaving 12 bases of the junction unmatched. This CDR3 is 12 amino acids long. Germline values: CDR1 ENHRY, CDR2 SYGVKD.

The chain recombines TRBV20-1 with TRBJ2-7; possible D gene TRBD2, 7 bases. The CDR3 is 14 amino acids. Germline CDR1 DFQATT, CDR2 SNEGSKA (reference sequence). With 3 bases removed from V and 5 bases from J, the gap between germline ends came to 17 bases. The CDR3 reads CSASSAAGAHEQYF. Written as DNA, the CDR3 is TGCAGTGCTAGCTCTGCGGCGGGGGCCCACGAGCAGTACTTC.

V and J are TRBV5-6 and TRBJ2-3, with D unclear. Per germline, CDR1 SGHDT and CDR2 YYEEEE. Deletions cut 5 bases from V and 1 base from J, with 8 bases between. The CDR3 spans 13 residues. The CDR3 sequence: CASSPTGTDTQYF. CDR3 bases: TGTGCCAGCAGTCCGACGGGCACAGATACGCAGTATTTT.

In this sample, this clonotype turned up a few times. The genes are TRBV7-2 and TRBJ2-6; D remains ambiguous. The germline V and J ends were trimmed by 1 base and 0 bases, with 7 bases remaining between them. The CDR3 loop spans 16 amino acids. Looked up from germline, CDR1 is SGHTA and CDR2 is FQGNSA. In DNA, the CDR3 is TGTGCCAGCAGCTTAGTAGGCTTCTCTGGGGCCAACGTCCTGACTTTC. Translating it yields CASSLVGFSGANVLTF.

The DNA of the CDR3 is TGTGCCAGCAGTTTTAGCTCCTATAATTCACCCCTCCACTTT. Translation: CASSFSSYNSPLHF. The chain couples TRBV12-3 or TRBV12-4 to TRBJ1-6, with D uncertain. The CDR3 is 14 residues long. Trimming removed 3 bases at V and 0 bases at J, with 3 bases between.

This clonotype was seen at least ten times. This sequence joins TRBV20-1 and TRBJ2-7; 11 nucleotides agree with TRBD1. Trimming cost V 6 bases and J 3 bases; bases outside gene matches: 7. This CDR3 region has 14 residues. Germline V gene sequence: CDR1 DFQATT, CDR2 SNEGSKA (reference sequence). The DNA of the CDR3 is TGCAGTGCCGGCCGAGGGACAGGGGGCTACGAGCAGTACTTC. It translates to CSAGRGTGGYEQYF.

At least ten counts were recorded for this clonotype. The rearrangement links TRBV24-1 to TRBJ2-3; 10 nucleotides line up with TRBD1. The CDR3 is made up of 16 amino acids. The V gene's germline CDR1 is KGHDR and CDR2 SFDVKD. V shed 2 bases, J shed 1 base, and the junction held 2 bases outside the gene matches. CDR3 amino acids: CATSDYGTGGTDTQYF. DNA for the CDR3: TGTGCCACCAGTGATTACGGGACAGGGGGCACAGATACGCAGTATTTT.

The CDR3 sequence is CSARPSGGISYEQYF. For the CDR3, the DNA is TGCAGTGCTAGACCGTCCGGGGGGATCTCCTACGAGCAGTACTTC. The J gene is TRBJ2-7, the V gene TRBV20-1; TRBD2 matches at 7 bases. The V segment lost 2 bases and the J segment 0 bases; nucleotides outside the gene matches: 7. Germline loops: CDR1 DFQATT, CDR2 SNEGSKA (reference sequence). The CDR3 has 15 residues.